This TCR beta chain was retrieved from a study of Graves' ophthalmopathy and Graves' hyperthyroidism. RNA served as the template for amplifying TCR beta CDR3 regions. First-round RT-PCR with HTBI primers preceded a second-round multiplex PCR. TCRdb redid the calling of the multiplex PCR reads with MiXCR, one entry per CDR3 protein. The table has some 1.1 million distinct CDR3 sequences, about 38% seen once. Study-wide results and caveats: In blood appeared most of the expanded thyroid clonotypes whose frequency exceeded 0.001.

This clonotype was counted ten times or more. As yet, its antigen is unknown. Per germline, CDR1 SGHTA and CDR2 FQGNSA. This CDR3 contains 15 residues. V lost 1 base, J lost 6 bases, and 10 bases lay in between. This clonotype originated in an adult man with Graves' hyperthyroidism. What was sequenced was peripheral blood or thyroid tissue (not recorded which). The V call is TRBV7-2, the J call TRBJ1-6, with D perhaps matching TRBD1 (5 bases). CDR3 bases: TGTGCCAGCAGCTTAGGGTCTCAGGGTAATTCACCCCTCCACTTT. Translated: CASSLGSQGNSPLHF.